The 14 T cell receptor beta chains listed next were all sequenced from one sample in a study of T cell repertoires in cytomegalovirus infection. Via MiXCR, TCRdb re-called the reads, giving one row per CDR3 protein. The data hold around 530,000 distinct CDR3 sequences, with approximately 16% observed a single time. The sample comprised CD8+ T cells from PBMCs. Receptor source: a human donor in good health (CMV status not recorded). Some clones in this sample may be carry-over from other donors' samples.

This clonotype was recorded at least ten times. The CDR3 nucleotides read TGTGCCAGCAGTTTCTTAGCGGGAGTGGATGAGCAGTTCTTC. This sequence encodes CASSFLAGVDEQFF. The chain has TRBV27 and TRBJ2-1, with 9 bases aligning to TRBD2. Germline CDR1 MNHEY, CDR2 SMNVEV (reference sequence). The CDR3 totals 14 residues. V gave up 3 bases and J gave up 8 bases; unmatched junction bases: 5.

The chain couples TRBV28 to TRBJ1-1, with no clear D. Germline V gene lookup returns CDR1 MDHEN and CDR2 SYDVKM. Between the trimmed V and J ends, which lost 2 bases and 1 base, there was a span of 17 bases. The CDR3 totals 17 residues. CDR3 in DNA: TGTGCCAGCAGTTTACGTTTTATCTACAAGACGAACACTGAAGCTTTCTTT. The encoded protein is CASSLRFIYKTNTEAFF.

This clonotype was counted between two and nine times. The CDR3 region is CASKRGLTYEQYF. CDR3 nucleotide sequence: TGTGCCAGCAAACGGGGTCTCACCTACGAGCAGTACTTC. The rearrangement joins TRBV6-5 to TRBJ2-7; the D gene is possibly TRBD2 (5 bases). Trimming took 7 bases from V and 2 from J, leaving 12 bases between them. The CDR3 spans 13 residues. Germline-derived CDR1 and CDR2 are MNHEY and SVGAGI.

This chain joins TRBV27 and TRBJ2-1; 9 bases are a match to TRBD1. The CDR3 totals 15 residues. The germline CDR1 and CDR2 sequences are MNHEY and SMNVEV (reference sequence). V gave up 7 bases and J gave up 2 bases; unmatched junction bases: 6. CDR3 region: CASTHRDRAYNEQFF. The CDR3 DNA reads TGTGCCAGCACCCACCGGGACAGGGCCTACAATGAGCAGTTCTTC.

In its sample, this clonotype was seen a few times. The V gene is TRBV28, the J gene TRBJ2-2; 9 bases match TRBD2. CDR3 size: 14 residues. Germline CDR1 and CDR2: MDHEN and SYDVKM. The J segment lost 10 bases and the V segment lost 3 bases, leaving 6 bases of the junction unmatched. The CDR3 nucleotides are TGTGCCAGCAGTTTTCTCGGCGGGAGGGTGGAGCTGTTTTTT. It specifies CASSFLGGRVELFF.

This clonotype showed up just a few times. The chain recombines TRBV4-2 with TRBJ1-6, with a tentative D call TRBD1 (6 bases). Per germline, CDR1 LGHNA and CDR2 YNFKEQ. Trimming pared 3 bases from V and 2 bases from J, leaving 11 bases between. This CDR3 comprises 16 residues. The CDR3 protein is CASSHLGDTYNSPLHF. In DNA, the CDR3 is TGTGCCAGCAGCCATTTGGGGGACACCTATAATTCACCCCTCCACTTT.

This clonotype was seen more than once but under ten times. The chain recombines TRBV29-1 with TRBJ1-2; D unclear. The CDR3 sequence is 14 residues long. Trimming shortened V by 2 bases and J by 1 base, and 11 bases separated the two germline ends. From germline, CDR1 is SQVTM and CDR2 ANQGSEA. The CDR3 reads CSVELRSLNYGYTF. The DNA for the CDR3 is TGCAGCGTTGAACTGAGGTCACTTAACTATGGCTACACCTTC.

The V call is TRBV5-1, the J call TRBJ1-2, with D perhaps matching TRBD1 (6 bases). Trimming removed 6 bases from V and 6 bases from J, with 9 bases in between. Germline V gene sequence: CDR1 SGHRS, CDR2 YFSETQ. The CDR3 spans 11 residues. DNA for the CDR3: TGCGCCAGCACCTCAGGGGATGGCTACACCTTC. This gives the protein CASTSGDGYTF.

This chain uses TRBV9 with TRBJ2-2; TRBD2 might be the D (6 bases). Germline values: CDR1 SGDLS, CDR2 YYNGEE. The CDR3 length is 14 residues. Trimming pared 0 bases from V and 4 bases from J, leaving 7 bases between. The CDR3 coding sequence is TGTGCCAGCAGCGTAGCGGGAGTCACCGGGGAGCTGTTTTTT. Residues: CASSVAGVTGELFF.

DNA of the CDR3: TGCGCCAGCAGCCTAAGCCCCGGGACAGGAGGAGGGACTGAAGCTTTCTTT. This gives the protein CASSLSPGTGGGTEAFF. V usage is TRBV4-1 and J usage is TRBJ1-1; TRBD1 aligns across 8 bases. Germline V lookup: CDR1 MGHRA, CDR2 YSYEKL. Trimming took 4 bases from V and 5 from J; bases not matched to a gene: 15. The CDR3 covers 17 residues.

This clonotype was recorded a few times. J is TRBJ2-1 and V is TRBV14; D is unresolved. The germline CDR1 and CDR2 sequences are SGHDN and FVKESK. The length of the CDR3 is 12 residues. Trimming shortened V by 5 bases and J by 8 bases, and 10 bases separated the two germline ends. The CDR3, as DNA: TGTGCCAGCAGCGTGGGGTTTGATGAGCAGTTCTTC. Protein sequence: CASSVGFDEQFF. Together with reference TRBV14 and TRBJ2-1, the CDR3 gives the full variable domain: EAGVTQFPSHSVIEKGQTVTLRCDPISGHDNLYWYRRVMGKEIKFLLHFVKESKQDESGMPNNRFLAERTGGTYSTLKVQPAELEDSGVYFCASSVGFDEQFFGPGTRLTVL.

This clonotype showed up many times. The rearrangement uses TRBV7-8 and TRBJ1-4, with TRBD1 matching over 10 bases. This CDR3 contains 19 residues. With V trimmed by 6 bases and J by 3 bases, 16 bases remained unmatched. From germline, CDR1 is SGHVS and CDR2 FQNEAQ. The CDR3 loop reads CASRLTETDRGSANEKLFF. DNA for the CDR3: TGTGCCAGCAGGCTGACCGAGACGGACAGGGGGTCAGCTAATGAAAAACTGTTTTTT. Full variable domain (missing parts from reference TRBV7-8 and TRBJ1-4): GAGVSQSPRYKVAKRGQDVALRCDPISGHVSLFWYQQALGQGPEFLTYFQNEAQLDKSGLPSDRFFAERPEGSVSTLKIQRTQQEDSAVYLCASRLTETDRGSANEKLFFGSGTQLSVL.

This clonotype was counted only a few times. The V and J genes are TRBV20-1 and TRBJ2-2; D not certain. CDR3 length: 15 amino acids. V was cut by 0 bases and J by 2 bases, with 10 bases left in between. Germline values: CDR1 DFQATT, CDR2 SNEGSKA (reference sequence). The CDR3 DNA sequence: TGCAGTGCTAGAGATCTTGAAACAAACACCGGGGAGCTGTTTTTT. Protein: CSARDLETNTGELFF.

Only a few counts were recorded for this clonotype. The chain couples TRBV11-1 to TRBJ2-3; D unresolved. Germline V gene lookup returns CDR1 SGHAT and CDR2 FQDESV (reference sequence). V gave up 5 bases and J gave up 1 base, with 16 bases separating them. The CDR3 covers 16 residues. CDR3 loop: CASSPIVSDGTDTQYF. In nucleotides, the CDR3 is TGTGCCAGCAGCCCAATAGTGAGCGACGGCACAGATACGCAGTATTTT. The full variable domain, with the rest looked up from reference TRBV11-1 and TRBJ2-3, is EAEVAQSPRYKITEKSQAVAFWCDPISGHATLYWYRQILGQGPELLVQFQDESVVDDSQLPKDRFSAERLKGVDSTLKIQPAELGDSAMYLCASSPIVSDGTDTQYFGPGTRLTVL.